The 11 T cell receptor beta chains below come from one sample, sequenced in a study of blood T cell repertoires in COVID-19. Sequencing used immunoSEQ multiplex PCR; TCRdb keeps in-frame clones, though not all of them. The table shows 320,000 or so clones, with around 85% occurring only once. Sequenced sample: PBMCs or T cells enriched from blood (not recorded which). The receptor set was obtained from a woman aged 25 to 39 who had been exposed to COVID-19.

The DNA for the CDR3 is TGTGCCAGCAGTCCGGCGGGACAGGGGGCTCCTGAAGCTTTCTTT. Translation gives CASSPAGQGAPEAFF. The chain is built from TRBV28 and TRBJ1-1; 12 nucleotides match TRBD1. CDR1 is MDHEN, CDR2 SYDVKM, per germline. CDR3 length: 15 residues. V shed 5 bases, J shed 6 bases, and the junction held 7 bases outside the gene matches.

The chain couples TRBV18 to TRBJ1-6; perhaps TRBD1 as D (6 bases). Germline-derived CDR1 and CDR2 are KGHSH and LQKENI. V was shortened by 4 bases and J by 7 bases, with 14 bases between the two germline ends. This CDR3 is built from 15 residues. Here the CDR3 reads CASSLGQSGNSPLHF. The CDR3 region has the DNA TGTGCCAGCTCACTAGGACAGTCCGGAAATTCACCCCTCCACTTT.

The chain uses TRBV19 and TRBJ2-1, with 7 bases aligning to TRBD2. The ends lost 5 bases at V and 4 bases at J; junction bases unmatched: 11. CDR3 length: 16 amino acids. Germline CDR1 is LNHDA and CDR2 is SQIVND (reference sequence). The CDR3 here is CASSHGAGLFYNEQFF. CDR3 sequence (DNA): TGTGCCAGTAGTCACGGAGCGGGGCTATTTTACAATGAGCAGTTCTTC.

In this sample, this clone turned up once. This chain's CDR3 is CASSQDGNRDNSPLHF. In nucleotides, the CDR3 is TGCGCCAGCAGCCAAGATGGGAACAGGGATAATTCACCCCTCCACTTT. This chain connects TRBV4-1 to TRBJ1-6; a weak D match, TRBD1 (6 bases). CDR1 is MGHRA and CDR2 is YSYEKL in the germline V gene. CDR3 size: 16 residues. Trimming removed 0 bases from V and 5 bases from J, with 11 bases in between.

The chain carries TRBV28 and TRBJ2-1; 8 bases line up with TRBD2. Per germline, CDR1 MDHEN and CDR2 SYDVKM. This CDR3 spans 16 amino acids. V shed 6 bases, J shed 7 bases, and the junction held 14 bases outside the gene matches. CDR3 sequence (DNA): TGTGCCAGCAGGCATAGCGGGGAGGAGGCGGGAAATGAGCAGTTCTTC. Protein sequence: CASRHSGEEAGNEQFF.

The CDR3 loop reads CASSFAYNEQFF. For the CDR3, the DNA is TGTGCCAGCAGTTTTGCGTACAATGAGCAGTTCTTC. This chain connects TRBV12-3 or TRBV12-4 to TRBJ2-1, with D hard to call. This CDR3 is 12 amino acids long. Trimming pared 3 bases from V and 4 bases from J, leaving 4 bases between.

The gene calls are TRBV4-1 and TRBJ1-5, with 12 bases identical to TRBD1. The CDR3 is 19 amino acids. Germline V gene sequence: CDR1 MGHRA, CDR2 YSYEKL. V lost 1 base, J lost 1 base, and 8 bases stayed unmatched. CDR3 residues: CASSQGSGTGGASNQPQHF. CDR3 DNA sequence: TGCGCCAGCAGCCAAGGCTCAGGGACAGGGGGCGCGAGCAATCAGCCCCAGCATTTT.

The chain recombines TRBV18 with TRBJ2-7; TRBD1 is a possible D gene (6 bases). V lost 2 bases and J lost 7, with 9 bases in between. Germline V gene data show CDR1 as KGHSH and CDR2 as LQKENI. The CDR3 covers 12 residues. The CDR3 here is CASSPRQEEQYF. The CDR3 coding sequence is TGTGCCAGCTCACCAAGACAGGAGGAGCAGTACTTC.

The CDR3, as DNA: TGTGCCAGCAGCCCAACCGGGGGGGCAAATTCAGATACGCAGTATTTT. As protein: CASSPTGGANSDTQYF. The chain employs TRBV7-2 and TRBJ2-3; 8 nucleotides agree with TRBD2. The V gene end was trimmed by 5 bases and the J gene end by 4 bases; junction bases not matched to a gene: 11. The CDR3 spans 16 residues. Per germline, CDR1 SGHTA and CDR2 FQGNSA.

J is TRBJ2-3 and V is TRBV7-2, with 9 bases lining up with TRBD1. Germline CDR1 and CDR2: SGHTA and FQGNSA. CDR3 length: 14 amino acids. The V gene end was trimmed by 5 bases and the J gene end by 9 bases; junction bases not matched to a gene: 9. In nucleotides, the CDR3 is TGTGCCAGCAGCCCTATAATTGGGACAGGGACGCAGTATTTT. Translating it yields CASSPIIGTGTQYF. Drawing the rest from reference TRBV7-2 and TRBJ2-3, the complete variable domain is GAGVSQSPSNKVTEKGKDVELRCDPISGHTALYWYRQSLGQGLEFLIYFQGNSAPDKSGLPSDRFSAERTGGSVSTLTIQRTQQEDSAVYLCASSPIIGTGTQYFGPGTRLTVL.

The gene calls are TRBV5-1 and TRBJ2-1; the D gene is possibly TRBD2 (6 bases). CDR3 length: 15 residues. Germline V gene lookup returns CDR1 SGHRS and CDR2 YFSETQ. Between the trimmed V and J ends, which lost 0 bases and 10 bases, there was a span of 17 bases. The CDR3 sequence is CASSLEGGRRGEQFF. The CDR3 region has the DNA TGCGCCAGCAGCTTGGAAGGAGGGAGGAGAGGGGAGCAGTTCTTC.